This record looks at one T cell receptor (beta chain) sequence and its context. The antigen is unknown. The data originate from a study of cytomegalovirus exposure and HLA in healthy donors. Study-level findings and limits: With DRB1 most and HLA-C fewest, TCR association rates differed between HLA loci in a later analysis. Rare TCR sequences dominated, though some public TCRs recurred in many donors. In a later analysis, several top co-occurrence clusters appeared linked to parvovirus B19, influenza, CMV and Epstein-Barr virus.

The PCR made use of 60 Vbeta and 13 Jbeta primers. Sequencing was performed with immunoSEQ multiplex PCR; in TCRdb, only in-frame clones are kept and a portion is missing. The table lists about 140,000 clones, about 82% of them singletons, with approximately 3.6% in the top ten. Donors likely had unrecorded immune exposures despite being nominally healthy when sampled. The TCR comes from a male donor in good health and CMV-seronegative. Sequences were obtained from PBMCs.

CDR3 nucleotides: TGTGCCAGCACAACAGGGGGAACTCCCTACGAGCAGTACTTC. This codes for CASTTGGTPYEQYF. The chain has TRBV28 and TRBJ2-7, with 8 bases fitting TRBD1. The germline V gene encodes CDR1 MDHEN and CDR2 SYDVKM. This CDR3 is built from 14 residues. With V trimmed by 7 bases and J by 2 bases, 7 bases remained unmatched.